The T cell receptor (beta chain) described here comes from a study of blood T cell repertoires in COVID-19. V lost 8 bases and J 3 bases, leaving 14 bases between the germline ends. CDR1 MNHEY and CDR2 SMNVEV come from the germline V gene (reference sequence). This CDR3 is 15 amino acids long. Profiling relied on immunoSEQ multiplex PCR, and the TCRdb table lists in-frame clones only, not all of them. Of tens of thousands of clones in the sample, approximately 92% were seen once. This TCR was sampled from a woman aged 55-69 years with COVID-19, enrolled during active disease. The sequencing sample was made of peripheral blood. The rearrangement joins TRBV27 to TRBJ1-6; D is perhaps TRBD1 (6 bases). In DNA, the CDR3 is TGTGCCAGCCGTGGGACACCGCTCTATAATTCACCCCTCCACTTT. This sequence encodes CASRGTPLYNSPLHF.